One sample yielded the 7 T cell receptor beta chains listed below, sequenced in a study of CXCR3-negative and CXCR3-positive naive CD8 T cells. The method, 5' RACE with UMI labels, was used to prepare the TRB cDNA libraries. Reprocessing the 5' RACE reads, TCRdb reports a single entry for every CDR3 protein and omits DNA. Here the sample table reports over 45,000 distinct CDR3 sequences. Source material: naive CXCR3- CD8+ T cells from blood. Subset denoted: CD45RO-CCR7+CD27+CD95- naive CD8+ T cells lacking CXCR3 (TNR3-). The receptors were sampled from a human donor in good health. Some clones in this sample may be carry-over from other donors' samples.

The chain couples TRBV6-5 to TRBJ2-1; TCRdb names TRBD1, which stays unverified in the absence of DNA. The germline V gene encodes CDR1 MNHEY and CDR2 SVGAGI. The CDR3 covers 15 residues. The CDR3 here is CASSYLRGAYNEQFF.

The V and J genes are TRBV25-1 and TRBJ2-7; TCRdb reports TRBD1, a call that lacks DNA to check it against. This CDR3 is 17 amino acids long. Germline loops: CDR1 MGHDK, CDR2 SYGVNS. The chain's CDR3 is CASSVLTGTGLSYEQYF.

The CDR3 region is CASSWGQGYNEQFF. V is TRBV7-2 and J is TRBJ2-1; TCRdb's D gene call, TRBD1, goes unchecked for lack of DNA. The germline gives CDR1 SGHTA, CDR2 FQGNSA. The CDR3 loop spans 14 amino acids. The variable domain in full, completed from reference TRBV7-2 and TRBJ2-1, reads GAGVSQSPSNKVTEKGKDVELRCDPISGHTALYWYRQSLGQGLEFLIYFQGNSAPDKSGLPSDRFSAERTGGSVSTLTIQRTQQEDSAVYLCASSWGQGYNEQFFGPGTRLTVL.

The chain is built from TRBV7-6 and TRBJ1-3. CDR1 and CDR2 (germline): SGHVS, FNYEAQ. The CDR3 totals 11 residues. Here the CDR3 reads CASSLGNTIYF.

The rearrangement uses TRBV2 and TRBJ2-3. Germline loops: CDR1 SNHLY, CDR2 FYNNEI. The CDR3 is 14 residues long. CDR3 sequence reads: CASSGPFSTDTQYF.

V is TRBV7-9 and J is TRBJ2-3; TCRdb's D call of TRBD2 is untestable without DNA. CDR3 length: 16 residues. CDR1 SEHNR and CDR2 FQNEAQ come from the germline V gene (reference sequence). Here the CDR3 reads CASSGLADFSTDTQYF.

The chain combines TRBV11-1 with TRBJ2-5; TCRdb names TRBD2, which stays unverified in the absence of DNA. Germline lookup yields CDR1 SGHAT and CDR2 FQDESV (reference sequence). The CDR3 is made up of 14 amino acids. This CDR3 reads CASSPVGSLETQYF.